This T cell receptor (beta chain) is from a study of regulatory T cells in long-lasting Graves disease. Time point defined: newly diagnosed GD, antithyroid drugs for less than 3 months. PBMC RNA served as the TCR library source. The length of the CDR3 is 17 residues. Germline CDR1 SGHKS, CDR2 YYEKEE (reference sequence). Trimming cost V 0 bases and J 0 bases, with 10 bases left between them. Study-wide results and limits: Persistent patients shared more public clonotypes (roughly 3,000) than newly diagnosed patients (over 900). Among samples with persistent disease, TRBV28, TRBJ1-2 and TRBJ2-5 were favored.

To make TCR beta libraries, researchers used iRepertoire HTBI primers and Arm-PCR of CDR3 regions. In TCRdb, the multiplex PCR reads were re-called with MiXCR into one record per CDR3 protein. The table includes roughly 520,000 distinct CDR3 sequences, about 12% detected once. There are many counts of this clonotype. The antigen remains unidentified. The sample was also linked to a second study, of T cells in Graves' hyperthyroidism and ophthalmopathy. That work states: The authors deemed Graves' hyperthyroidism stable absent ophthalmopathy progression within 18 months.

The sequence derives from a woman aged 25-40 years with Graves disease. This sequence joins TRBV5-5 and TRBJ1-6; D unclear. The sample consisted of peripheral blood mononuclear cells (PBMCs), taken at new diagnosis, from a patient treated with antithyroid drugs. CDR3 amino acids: CASSLDRARSYNSPLHF. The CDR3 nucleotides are TGTGCCAGCAGCTTGGACCGCGCCCGCTCCTATAATTCACCCCTCCACTTT.